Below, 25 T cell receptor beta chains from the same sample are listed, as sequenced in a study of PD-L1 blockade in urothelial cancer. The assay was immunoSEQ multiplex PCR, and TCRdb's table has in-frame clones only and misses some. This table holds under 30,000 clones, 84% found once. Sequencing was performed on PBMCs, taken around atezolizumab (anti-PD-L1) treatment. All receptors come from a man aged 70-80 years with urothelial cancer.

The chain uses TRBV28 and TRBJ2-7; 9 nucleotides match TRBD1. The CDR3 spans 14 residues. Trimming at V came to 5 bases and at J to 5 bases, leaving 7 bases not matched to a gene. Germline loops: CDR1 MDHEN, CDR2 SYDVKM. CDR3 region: CASSRPDRGHEQYF. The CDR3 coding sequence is TGTGCCAGCAGTCGACCGGACAGGGGCCACGAGCAGTACTTC.

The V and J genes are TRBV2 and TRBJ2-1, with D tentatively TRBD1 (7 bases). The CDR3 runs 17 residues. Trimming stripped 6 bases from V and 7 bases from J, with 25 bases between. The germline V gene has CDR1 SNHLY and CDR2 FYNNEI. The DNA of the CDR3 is TGTGCCAGCAGCCCACTACCTAGACAGGGACTCGGAAATGAGCAGTTCTTC. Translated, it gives CASSPLPRQGLGNEQFF.

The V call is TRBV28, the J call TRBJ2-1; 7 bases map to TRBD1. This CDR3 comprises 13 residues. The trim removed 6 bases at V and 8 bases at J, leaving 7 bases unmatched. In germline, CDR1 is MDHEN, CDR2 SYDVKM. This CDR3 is CASSSPQGHEQFF. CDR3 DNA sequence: TGTGCCAGCAGCTCCCCACAGGGGCATGAGCAGTTCTTC.

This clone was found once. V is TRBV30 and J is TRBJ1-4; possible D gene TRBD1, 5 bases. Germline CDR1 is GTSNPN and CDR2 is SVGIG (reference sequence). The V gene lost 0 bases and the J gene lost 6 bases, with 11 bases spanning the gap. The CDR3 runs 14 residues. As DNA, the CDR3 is TGTGCCTGGAGTGTCCCGGGGGTGGATGAAAAACTGTTTTTT. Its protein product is CAWSVPGVDEKLFF. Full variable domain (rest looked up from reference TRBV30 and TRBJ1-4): SQTIHQWPATLVQPVGSPLSLECTVEGTSNPNLYWYRQAAGRGLQLLFYSVGIGQISSEVPQNLSASRPQDRQFILSSKKLLLSDSGFYLCAWSVPGVDEKLFFGSGTQLSVL.

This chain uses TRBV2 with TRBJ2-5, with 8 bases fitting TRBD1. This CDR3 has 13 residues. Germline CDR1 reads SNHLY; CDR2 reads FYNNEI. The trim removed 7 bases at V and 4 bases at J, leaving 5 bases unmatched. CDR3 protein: CASKQGVAETQYF. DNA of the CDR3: TGTGCCAGCAAACAGGGGGTAGCAGAGACCCAGTACTTC.

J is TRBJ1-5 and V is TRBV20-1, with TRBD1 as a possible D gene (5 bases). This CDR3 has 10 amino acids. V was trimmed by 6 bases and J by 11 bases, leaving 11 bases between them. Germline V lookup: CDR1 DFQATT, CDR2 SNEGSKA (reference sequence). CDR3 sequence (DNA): TGCAGTGCAAAACGACAGTCCCAGCATTTT. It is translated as CSAKRQSQHF.

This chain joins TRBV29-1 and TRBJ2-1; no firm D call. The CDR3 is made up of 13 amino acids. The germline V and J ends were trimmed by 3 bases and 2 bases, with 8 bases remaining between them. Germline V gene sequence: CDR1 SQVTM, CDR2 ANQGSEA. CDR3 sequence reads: CSVDTLTYNEQFF. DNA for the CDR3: TGCAGCGTTGACACTCTGACCTACAATGAGCAGTTCTTC.

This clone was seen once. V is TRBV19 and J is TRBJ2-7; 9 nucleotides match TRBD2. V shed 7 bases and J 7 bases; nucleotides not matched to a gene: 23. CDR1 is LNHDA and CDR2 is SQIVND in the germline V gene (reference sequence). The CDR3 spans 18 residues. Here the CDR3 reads CASTSKGGGRAAHSEQYF. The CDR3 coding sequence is TGTGCCAGTACCTCCAAAGGGGGCGGGAGGGCCGCCCATTCTGAGCAGTACTTC.

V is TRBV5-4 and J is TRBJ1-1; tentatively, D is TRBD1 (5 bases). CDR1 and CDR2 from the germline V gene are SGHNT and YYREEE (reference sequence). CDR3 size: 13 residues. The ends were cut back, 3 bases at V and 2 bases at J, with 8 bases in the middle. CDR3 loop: CASSWGLNTEAFF. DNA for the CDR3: TGTGCCAGCAGCTGGGGCCTTAACACTGAAGCTTTCTTT.

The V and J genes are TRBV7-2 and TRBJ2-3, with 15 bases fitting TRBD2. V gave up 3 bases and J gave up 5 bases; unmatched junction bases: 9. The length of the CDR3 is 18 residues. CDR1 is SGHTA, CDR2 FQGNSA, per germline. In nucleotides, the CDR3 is TGTGCCAGCAGCTTCGGGACTAGCGGGAGGCGGAGAGGAGATACGCAGTATTTT. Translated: CASSFGTSGRRRGDTQYF.

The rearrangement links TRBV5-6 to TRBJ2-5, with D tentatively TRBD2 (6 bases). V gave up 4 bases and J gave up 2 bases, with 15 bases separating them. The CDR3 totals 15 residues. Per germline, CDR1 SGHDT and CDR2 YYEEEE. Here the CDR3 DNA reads TGTGCCAGCAGCCCAGGGTATAGCGGACAAGAGACCCAGTACTTC. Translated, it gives CASSPGYSGQETQYF.

The CDR3 protein is CAISGRAGGPGEQYF. In DNA, the CDR3 is TGTGCCATCAGTGGGCGGGCGGGAGGGCCCGGCGAGCAGTACTTC. The genes are TRBV10-3 and TRBJ2-7, with 9 nucleotides matching TRBD2. CDR3 length: 15 residues. Germline loops: CDR1 ENHRY, CDR2 SYGVKD. V lost 4 bases, J lost 6 bases, and 10 bases stayed unmatched.

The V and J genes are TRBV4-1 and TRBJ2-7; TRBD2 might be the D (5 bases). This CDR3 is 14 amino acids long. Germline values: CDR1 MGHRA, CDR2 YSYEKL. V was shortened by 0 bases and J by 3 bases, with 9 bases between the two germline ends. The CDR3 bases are TGCGCCAGCAGCCAAGAAGGAGGATTCTACGAGCAGTACTTC. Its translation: CASSQEGGFYEQYF.

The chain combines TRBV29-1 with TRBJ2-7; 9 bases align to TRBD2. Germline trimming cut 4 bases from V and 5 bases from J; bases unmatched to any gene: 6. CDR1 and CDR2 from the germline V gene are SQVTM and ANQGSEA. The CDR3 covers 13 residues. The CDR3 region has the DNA TGCAGCGTTGTAGCGGGGGAGTTACACGAGCAGTACTTC. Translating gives CSVVAGELHEQYF.

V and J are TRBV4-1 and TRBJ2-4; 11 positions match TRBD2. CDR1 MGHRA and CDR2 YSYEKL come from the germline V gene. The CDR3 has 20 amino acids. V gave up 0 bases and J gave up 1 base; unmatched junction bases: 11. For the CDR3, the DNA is TGCGCCAGCAGCCAAGATGTGCTAGCGGGAGGAGGGGTGGCCAAAAACATTCAGTACTTC. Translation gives CASSQDVLAGGGVAKNIQYF.

CDR3 loop: CASSRLDTGELFF. In DNA form, the CDR3 reads TGTGCCAGCAGTCGACTGGACACCGGGGAGCTGTTTTTT. J is TRBJ2-2 and V is TRBV28, with D uncertain. Germline CDR1 MDHEN, CDR2 SYDVKM. V was clipped by 5 bases and J by 3 bases, with 7 bases between them. The CDR3 totals 13 residues.

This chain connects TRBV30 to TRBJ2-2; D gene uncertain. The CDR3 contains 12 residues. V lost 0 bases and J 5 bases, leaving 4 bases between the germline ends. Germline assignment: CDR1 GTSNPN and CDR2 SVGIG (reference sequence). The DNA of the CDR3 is TGTGCCTGGAGTGTTATGACCGGGGAGCTGTTTTTT. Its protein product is CAWSVMTGELFF. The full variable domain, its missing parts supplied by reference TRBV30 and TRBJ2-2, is SQTIHQWPATLVQPVGSPLSLECTVEGTSNPNLYWYRQAAGRGLQLLFYSVGIGQISSEVPQNLSASRPQDRQFILSSKKLLLSDSGFYLCAWSVMTGELFFGEGSRLTVL.

CDR3 bases: TGTGCCAGCAGCTTAGGCTTGCAGGACGAGCAGTACTTC. It codes for CASSLGLQDEQYF. The V gene is TRBV11-2, the J gene TRBJ2-7; D is ambiguous. The CDR3 sequence is 13 residues long. Looked up from germline, CDR1 is SGHAT and CDR2 is FQNNGV. V lost 1 base and J 5 bases, leaving 9 bases between the germline ends.

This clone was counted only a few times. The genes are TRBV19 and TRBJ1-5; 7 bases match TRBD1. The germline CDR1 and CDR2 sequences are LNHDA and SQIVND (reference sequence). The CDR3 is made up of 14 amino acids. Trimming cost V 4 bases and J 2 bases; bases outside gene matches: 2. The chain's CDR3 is CASSNTGGNQPQHF. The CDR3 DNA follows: TGTGCCAGTAGTAATACAGGGGGCAATCAGCCCCAGCATTTT.

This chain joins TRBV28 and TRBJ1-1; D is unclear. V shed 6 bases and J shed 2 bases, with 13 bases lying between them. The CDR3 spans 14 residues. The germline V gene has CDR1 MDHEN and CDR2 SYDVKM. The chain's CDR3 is CASRFTWRNTEAFF. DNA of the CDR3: TGTGCCAGCAGATTCACGTGGAGAAACACTGAAGCTTTCTTT. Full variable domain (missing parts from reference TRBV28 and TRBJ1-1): DVKVTQSSRYLVKRTGEKVFLECVQDMDHENMFWYRQDPGLGLRLIYFSYDVKMKEKGDIPEGYSVSREKKERFSLILESASTNQTSMYLCASRFTWRNTEAFFGQGTRLTVV.

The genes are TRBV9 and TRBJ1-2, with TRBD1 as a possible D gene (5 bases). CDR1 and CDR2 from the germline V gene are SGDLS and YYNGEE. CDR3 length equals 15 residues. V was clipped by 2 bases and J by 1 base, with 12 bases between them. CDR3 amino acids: CASSVKQDHNYGYTF. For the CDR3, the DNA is TGTGCCAGCAGCGTGAAACAGGACCATAACTATGGCTACACCTTC.

Written as DNA, the CDR3 is TGCGCCAGCCAAATTGGGGAGCGGGAGGGGGTGTTCTTC. Translated, it gives CASQIGEREGVFF. The chain uses TRBV5-1 and TRBJ2-1, with TRBD2 identical over 10 bases. The CDR3 runs 13 residues. V shed 7 bases, J shed 15 bases, and the junction held 13 bases outside the gene matches. The germline V gene has CDR1 SGHRS and CDR2 YFSETQ.

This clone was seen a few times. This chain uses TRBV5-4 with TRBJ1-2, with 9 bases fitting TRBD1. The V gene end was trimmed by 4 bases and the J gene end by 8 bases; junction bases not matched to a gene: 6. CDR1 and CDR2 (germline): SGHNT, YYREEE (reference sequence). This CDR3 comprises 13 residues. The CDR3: CASSLQGAPGYTF. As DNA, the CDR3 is TGTGCCAGCAGCCTACAGGGGGCGCCGGGCTACACCTTC. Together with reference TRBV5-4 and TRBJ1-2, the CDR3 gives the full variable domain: ETGVTQSPTHLIKTRGQQVTLRCSSQSGHNTVSWYQQALGQGPQFIFQYYREEENGRGNFPPRFSGLQFPNYSSELNVNALELDDSALYLCASSLQGAPGYTFGSGTRLTVV.

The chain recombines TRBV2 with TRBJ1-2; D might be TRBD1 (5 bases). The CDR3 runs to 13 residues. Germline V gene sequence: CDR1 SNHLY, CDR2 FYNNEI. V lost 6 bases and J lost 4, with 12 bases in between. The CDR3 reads CASRGEASYGYTF. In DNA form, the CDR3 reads TGTGCCAGCAGGGGGGAGGCTTCCTATGGCTACACCTTC.

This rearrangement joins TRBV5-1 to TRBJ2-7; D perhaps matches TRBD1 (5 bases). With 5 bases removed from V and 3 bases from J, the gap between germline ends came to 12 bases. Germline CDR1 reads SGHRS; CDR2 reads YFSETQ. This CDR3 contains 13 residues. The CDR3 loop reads CASREGHLYEQYF. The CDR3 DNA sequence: TGCGCCAGCAGAGAAGGACATCTCTACGAGCAGTACTTC.